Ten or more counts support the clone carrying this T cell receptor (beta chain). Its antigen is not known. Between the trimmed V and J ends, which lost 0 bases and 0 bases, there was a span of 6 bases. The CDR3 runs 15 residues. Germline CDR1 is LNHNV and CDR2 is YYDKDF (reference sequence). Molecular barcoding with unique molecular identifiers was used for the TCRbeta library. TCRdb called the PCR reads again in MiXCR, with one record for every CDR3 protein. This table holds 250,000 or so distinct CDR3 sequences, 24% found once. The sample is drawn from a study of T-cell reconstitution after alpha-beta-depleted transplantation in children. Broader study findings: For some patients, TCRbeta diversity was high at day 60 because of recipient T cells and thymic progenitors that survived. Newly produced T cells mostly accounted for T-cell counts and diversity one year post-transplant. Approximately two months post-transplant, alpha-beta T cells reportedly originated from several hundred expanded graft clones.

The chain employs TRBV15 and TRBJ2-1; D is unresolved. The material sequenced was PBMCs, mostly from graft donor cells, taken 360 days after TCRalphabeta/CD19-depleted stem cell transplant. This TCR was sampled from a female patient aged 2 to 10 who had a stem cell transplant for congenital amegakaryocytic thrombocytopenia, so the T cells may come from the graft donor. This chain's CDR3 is CATSREVGSYNEQFF. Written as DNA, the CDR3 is TGTGCCACCAGCAGAGAAGTGGGCTCCTACAATGAGCAGTTCTTC.